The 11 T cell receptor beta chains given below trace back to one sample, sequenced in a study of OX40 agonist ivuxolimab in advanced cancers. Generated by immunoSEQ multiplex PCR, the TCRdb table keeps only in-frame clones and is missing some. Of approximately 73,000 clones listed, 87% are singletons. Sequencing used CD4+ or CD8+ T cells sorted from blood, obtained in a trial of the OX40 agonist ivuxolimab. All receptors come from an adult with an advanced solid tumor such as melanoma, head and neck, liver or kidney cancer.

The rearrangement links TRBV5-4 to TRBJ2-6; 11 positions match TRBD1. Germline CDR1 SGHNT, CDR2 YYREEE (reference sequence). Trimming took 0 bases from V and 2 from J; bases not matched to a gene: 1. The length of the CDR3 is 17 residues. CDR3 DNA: TGTGCCAGCAGCTTGGGGACAGGGGGCCCTGGGGCCAACGTCCTGACTTTC. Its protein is CASSLGTGGPGANVLTF.

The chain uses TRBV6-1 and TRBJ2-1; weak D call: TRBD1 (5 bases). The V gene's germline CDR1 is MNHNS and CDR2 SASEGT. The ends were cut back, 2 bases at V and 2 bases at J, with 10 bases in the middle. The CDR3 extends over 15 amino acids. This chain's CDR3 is CASSEITGTYNEQFF. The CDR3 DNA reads TGTGCCAGCAGTGAAATCACAGGTACCTACAATGAGCAGTTCTTC.

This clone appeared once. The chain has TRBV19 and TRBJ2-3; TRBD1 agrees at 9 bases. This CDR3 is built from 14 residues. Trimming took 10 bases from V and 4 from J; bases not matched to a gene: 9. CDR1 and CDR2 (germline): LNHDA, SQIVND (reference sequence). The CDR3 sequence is CATQDRGFADTQYF. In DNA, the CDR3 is TGTGCCACCCAGGACAGGGGTTTTGCAGATACGCAGTATTTT.

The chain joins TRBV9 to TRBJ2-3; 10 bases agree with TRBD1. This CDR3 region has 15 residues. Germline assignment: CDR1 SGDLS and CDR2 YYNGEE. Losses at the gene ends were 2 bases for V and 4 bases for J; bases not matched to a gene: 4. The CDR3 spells CASSVDRGLADTQYF. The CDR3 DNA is TGTGCCAGCAGCGTTGACAGGGGGCTGGCAGATACGCAGTATTTT. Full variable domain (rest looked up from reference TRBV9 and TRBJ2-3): DSGVTQTPKHLITATGQRVTLRCSPRSGDLSVYWYQQSLDQGLQFLIQYYNGEERAKGNILERFSAQQFPDLHSELNLSSLELGDSALYFCASSVDRGLADTQYFGPGTRLTVL.

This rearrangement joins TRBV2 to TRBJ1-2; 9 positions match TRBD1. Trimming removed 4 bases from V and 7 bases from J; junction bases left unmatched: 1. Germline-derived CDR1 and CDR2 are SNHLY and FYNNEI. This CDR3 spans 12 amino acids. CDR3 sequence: CASSVDRGGYTF. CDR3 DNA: TGTGCCAGCAGTGTGGACAGGGGTGGCTACACCTTC.

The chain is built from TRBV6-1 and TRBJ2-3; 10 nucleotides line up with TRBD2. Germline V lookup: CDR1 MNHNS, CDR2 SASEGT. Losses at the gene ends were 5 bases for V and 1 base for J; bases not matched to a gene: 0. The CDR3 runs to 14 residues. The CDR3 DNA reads TGTGCCAGCAGTCTAGCGGGAGGCACAGATACGCAGTATTTT. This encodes CASSLAGGTDTQYF.

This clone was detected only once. The CDR3 coding sequence is TGTGCCAGTAGCCGGACTAGCGGGGGGCCGGGCACAGATACGCAGTATTTT. Translated: CASSRTSGGPGTDTQYF. V is TRBV19 and J is TRBJ2-3; 14 nucleotides match TRBD2. J was trimmed by 1 base and V by 6 bases; bases with no gene match: 6. CDR3 length: 17 residues. Germline loops: CDR1 LNHDA, CDR2 SQIVND (reference sequence).

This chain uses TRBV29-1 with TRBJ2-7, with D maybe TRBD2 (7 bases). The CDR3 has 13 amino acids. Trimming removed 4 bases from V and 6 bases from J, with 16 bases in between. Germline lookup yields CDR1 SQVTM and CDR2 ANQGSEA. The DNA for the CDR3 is TGCAGCGTTGGGGCCAGGGGCGGGGGCGAGCAGTACTTC. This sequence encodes CSVGARGGGEQYF.

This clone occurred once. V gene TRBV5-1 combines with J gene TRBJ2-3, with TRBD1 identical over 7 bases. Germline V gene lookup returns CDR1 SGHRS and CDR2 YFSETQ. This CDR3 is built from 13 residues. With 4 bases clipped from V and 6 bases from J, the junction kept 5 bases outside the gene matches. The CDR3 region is CASSPLTGDTQYF. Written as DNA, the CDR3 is TGCGCCAGCAGCCCTCTGACAGGGGATACGCAGTATTTT.

The DNA of the CDR3 is TGCGCCAGCAGTCAGGGGTGGGGCGAGTTCAATTCACCCCTCCACTTT. Its translation: CASSQGWGEFNSPLHF. This rearrangement joins TRBV5-1 to TRBJ1-6, with a tentative D call TRBD1 (6 bases). The CDR3 runs to 16 residues. V was pared by 5 bases and J by 7 bases, with 19 bases between. Germline V CDR1 and CDR2: SGHRS, YFSETQ. Full variable domain (remainder filled in from reference TRBV5-1 and TRBJ1-6): KAGVTQTPRYLIKTRGQQVTLSCSPISGHRSVSWYQQTPGQGLQFLFEYFSETQRNKGNFPGRFSGRQFSNSRSEMNVSTLELGDSALYLCASSQGWGEFNSPLHFGNGTRLTVT.

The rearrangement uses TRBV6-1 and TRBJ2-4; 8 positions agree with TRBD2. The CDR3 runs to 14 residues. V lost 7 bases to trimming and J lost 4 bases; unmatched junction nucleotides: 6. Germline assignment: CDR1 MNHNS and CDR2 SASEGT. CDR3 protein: CASIYGGEKNIQYF. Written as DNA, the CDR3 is TGTGCCAGCATCTACGGGGGGGAGAAAAACATTCAGTACTTC.